What follows describes a single TCR beta chain. As yet, its antigen is unknown. The germline CDR1 and CDR2 sequences are MNHNS and SASEGT. Trimming removed 4 bases from V and 1 base from J; junction bases left unmatched: 5. The CDR3 runs 15 residues. Libraries were prepared by immunoSEQ multiplex PCR; TCRdb keeps only in-frame clonotypes and omits some of them. Of roughly 44,000 clones detected, 70% to 90% appear once; the ten largest clones hold around 7.6%. This entry is derived from a study of radiotherapy plus CTLA-4 blockade in lung cancer. Study in general: Overall, approximately 18% of patients showed an objective response, while roughly 28% attained disease control.

Study-level findings and limits: The study found tumor-derived TCR clones expanded in blood after radiotherapy plus ipilimumab. Early clonal dynamics of blood T cells, together with interferon-beta, were reported as the best response predictor.

The sequence came from a human donor with non-small cell lung cancer whose response to radiotherapy plus ipilimumab could not be evaluated. The chain carries TRBV6-1 and TRBJ2-7, with 9 bases lining up with TRBD1. The material was peripheral blood, obtained from a patient treated with radiotherapy plus ipilimumab. CDR3 sequence reads: CASSVGTGQSYEQYF. Here the CDR3 DNA reads TGTGCCAGCAGTGTCGGGACAGGGCAATCCTACGAGCAGTACTTC.